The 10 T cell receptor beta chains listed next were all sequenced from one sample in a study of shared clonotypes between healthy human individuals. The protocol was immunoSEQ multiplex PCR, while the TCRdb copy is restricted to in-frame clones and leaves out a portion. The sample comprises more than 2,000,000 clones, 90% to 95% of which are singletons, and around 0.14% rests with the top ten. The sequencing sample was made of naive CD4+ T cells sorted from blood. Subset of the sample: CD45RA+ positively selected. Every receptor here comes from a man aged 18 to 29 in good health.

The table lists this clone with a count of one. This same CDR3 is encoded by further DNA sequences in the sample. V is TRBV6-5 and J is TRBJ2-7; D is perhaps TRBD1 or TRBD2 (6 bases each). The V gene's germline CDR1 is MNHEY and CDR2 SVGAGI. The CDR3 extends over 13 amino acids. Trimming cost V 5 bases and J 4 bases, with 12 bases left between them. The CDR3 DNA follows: TGTGCCAGCAGTAGGGGGACTTCGTACGAGCAGTACTTC. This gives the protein CASSRGTSYEQYF.

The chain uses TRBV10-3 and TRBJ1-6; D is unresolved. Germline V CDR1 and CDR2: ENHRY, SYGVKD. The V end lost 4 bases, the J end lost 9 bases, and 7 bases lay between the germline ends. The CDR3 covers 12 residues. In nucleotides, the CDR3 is TGTGCCATCAGTGGGCCTTCTTCACCCCTCCACTTT. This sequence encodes CAISGPSSPLHF.

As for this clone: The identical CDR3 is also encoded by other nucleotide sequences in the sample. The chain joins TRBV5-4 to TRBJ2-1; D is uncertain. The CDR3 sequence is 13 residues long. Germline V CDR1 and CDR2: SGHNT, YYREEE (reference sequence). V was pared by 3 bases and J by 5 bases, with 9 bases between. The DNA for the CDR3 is TGTGCCAGCAGCTCAACGTGGGACAATGAGCAGTTCTTC. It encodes CASSSTWDNEQFF. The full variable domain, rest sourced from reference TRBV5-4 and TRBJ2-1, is ETGVTQSPTHLIKTRGQQVTLRCSSQSGHNTVSWYQQALGQGPQFIFQYYREEENGRGNFPPRFSGLQFPNYSSELNVNALELDDSALYLCASSSTWDNEQFFGPGTRLTVL.

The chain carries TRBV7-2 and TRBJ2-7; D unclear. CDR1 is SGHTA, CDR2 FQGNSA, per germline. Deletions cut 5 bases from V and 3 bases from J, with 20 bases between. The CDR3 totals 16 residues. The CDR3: CASSPMAFEENYEQYF. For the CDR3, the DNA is TGTGCCAGCAGCCCGATGGCTTTCGAGGAAAACTACGAGCAGTACTTC.

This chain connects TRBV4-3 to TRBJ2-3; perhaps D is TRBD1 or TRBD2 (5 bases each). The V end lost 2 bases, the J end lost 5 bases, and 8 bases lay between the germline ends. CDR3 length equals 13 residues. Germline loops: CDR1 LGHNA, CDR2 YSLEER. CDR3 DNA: TGCGCCAGCAGCCAAATGGGGGTAGATACGCAGTATTTT. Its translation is CASSQMGVDTQYF.

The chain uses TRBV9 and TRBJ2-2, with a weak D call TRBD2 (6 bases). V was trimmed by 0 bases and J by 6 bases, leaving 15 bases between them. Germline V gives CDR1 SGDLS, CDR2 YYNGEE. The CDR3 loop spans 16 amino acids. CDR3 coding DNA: TGTGCCAGCAGCGTAGGTGGAGGGGCGCCCCCCGGGGAGCTGTTTTTT. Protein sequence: CASSVGGGAPPGELFF.

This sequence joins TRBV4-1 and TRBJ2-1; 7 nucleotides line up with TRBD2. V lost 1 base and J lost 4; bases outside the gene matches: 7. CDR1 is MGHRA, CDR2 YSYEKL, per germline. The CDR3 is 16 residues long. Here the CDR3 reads CASSQVAGEVYNEQFF. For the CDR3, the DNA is TGCGCCAGCAGCCAAGTCGCGGGGGAAGTTTACAATGAGCAGTTCTTC.

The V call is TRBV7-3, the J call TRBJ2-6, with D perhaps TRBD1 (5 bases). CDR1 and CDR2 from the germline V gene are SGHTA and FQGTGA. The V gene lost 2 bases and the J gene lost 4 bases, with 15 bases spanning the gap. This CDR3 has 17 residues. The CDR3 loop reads CASSLLAGMPGANVLTF. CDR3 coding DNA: TGTGCCAGCAGCTTATTGGCAGGGATGCCAGGGGCCAACGTCCTGACTTTC.

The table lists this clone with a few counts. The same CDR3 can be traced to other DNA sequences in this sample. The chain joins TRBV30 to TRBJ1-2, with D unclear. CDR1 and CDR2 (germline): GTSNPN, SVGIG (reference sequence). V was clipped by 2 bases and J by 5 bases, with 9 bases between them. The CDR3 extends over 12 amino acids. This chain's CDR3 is CAWSPTLYGYTF. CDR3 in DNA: TGTGCCTGGAGTCCAACACTTTATGGCTACACCTTC.

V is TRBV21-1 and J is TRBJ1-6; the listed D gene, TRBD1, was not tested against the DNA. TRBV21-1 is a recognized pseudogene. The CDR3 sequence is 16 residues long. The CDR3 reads CASSKWASSYNSPLHF. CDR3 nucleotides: TGTGCCAGCAGCAAATGGGCGAGCTCCTATAATTCACCCCTCCACTTT.